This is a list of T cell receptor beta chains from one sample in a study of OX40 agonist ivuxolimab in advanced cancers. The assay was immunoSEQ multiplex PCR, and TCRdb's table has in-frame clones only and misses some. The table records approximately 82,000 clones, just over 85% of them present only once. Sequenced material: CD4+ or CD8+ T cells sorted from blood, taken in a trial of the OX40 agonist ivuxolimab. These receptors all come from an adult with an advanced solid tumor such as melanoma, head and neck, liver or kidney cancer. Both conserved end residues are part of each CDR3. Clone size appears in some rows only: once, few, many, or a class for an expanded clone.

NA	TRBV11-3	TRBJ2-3	CASSLRRGSTDTQYF
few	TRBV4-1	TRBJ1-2	CASSQEPGPDYGYTF
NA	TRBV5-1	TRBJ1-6	CASSLADRNNSPLHF
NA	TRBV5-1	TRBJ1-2	CASSLEGGYTF
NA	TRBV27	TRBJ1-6	CASSPKGSSSYNSPLHF
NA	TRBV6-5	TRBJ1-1	CASSQTGHWAPEAFF
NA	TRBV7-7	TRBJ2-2	CASSPGTGRPNTGELFF
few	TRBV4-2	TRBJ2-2	CASSQGNTGELFF
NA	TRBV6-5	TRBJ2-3	CASSYSGDREDTQYF
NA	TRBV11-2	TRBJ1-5	CASSLGTGQPQHF
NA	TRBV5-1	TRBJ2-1	CASSPTGDSYNEQFF
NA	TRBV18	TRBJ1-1	CATRVGQGGEAFF
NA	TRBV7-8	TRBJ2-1	CASSLGGASYNEQFF
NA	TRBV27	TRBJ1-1	CASSLGVRGRRTEAFF
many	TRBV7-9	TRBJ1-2	CASSLEVSSRGGYTF
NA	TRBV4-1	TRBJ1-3	CASSQARGGNTIYF
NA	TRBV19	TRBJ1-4	CASSIGPQFSNEKLFF
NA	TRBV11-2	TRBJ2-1	CASSPRGQGRVNEQFF
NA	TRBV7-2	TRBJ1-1	CASSSQGANTEAFF
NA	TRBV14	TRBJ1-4	CASSQNLNEKLFF
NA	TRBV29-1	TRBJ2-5	CSVGTQETQYF
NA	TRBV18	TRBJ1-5	CASSGGGNQPQHF
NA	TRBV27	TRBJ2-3	CASRVLDTDTQYF
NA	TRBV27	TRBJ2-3	CASSLSASTDTQYF
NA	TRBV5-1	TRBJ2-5	CASSWGPKETQYF
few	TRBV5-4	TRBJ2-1	CASSPPNSGSRREQFF
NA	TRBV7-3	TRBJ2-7	CASSLGPGTGGRSYEQYF
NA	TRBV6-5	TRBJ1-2	CASSNYYGYTF
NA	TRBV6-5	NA	CASSPAGYEQYF